The clone carrying this T cell receptor (beta chain) was picked up many times. Its specificity is not known. The germline CDR1 and CDR2 sequences are SEHNR and FQNEAQ (reference sequence). V was trimmed by 7 bases and J by 3 bases, leaving 7 bases between them. This CDR3 spans 12 amino acids. TCRdb re-derived calls from the RACE reads in MiXCR, one entry per CDR3 protein. The repertoire has approximately 400,000 distinct CDR3 sequences, roughly 5% of them found once; the top ten carry under 2.5%. The entry originates in a study of human T cells and chemical hapten exposure. About the research overall: Patients had diphenylcyclopropenone applied to the scalp weekly throughout the approximately 25-week study.

Stated time point: patch test 1, 2 weeks after DPC sensitization. Noted treatment: therapeutic diphenylcyclopropenone sensitization with weekly scalp DPC. Study-level results: Significantly greater numbers of large CDR3 similarity clusters came from expanded TCRs than from controls.

The chain couples TRBV7-9 to TRBJ1-3; no clear D gene. The sample here was whole blood, taken in connection with sensitization to the hapten diphenylcyclopropenone (DPC). This receptor was identified in a woman between 50 and 59 years old with alopecia areata. Some clones in this sample may be carry-over from other donors' samples. CDR3 sequence: CASNRHGNTIYF. CDR3 DNA sequence: TGTGCCAGCAACCGACATGGAAACACCATATATTTT.